This TCR beta chain was obtained from a study of post-analysis software for immune sequencing data. Overall study: There were relapsing-remitting, secondary progressive and progressive-relapsing multiple sclerosis among the disease courses included.

A note on this clonotype: Its antigen is not identified. A much bigger clone sits one base away, suggesting this may be a read error.

CDR3 length: 13 residues. CDR1 is DFQATT, CDR2 SNEGSKA, per germline (reference sequence). V was trimmed by 3 bases and J by 13 bases, leaving 19 bases between them. Libraries were made from TCR beta cDNA, and they carried unique molecular identifiers. TCRdb used MiXCR to reprocess the PCR reads, holding one entry per CDR3 protein. The table has a few hundred thousand distinct CDR3 sequences, 40% to 55% seen once. General observations from the study: Diversity measured as normalized Chao1 was significantly lower in multiple sclerosis patients than in controls. Those samples that were prepared in the same batch co-clustered strongly by F measure. Patients showed TRBV5-6, TRBV5-1 and TRBV20-1 among 4 or 5 TRBV segments more frequent than in controls.

The rearrangement links TRBV20-1 to TRBJ2-1; D call uncertain. Material: blood. This clonotype originated in a girl aged 5 to 17 with multiple sclerosis. The CDR3 DNA follows: TGCAGTGCTAGGGTACCGTTTCAAGAGACCCAGTTCTTC. Its protein product is CSARVPFQETQFF.